A selection of T cell receptor beta chains follows, all from one sample in a study of cytomegalovirus exposure and HLA in healthy donors. Profiling relied on immunoSEQ multiplex PCR, and the TCRdb table lists in-frame clones only, not all of them. The profile covers approximately 120,000 clones, with about 96% appearing a single time and 1.5% to 2% taken by the ten largest. Material for sequencing was PBMCs. These receptors all stem from a man aged 18 to 30 in good health and CMV-seronegative. Each CDR3 is given with its conserved first and last residue. For some rows the clone size is stated as once, few or many, or as a class when expanded; others skip it.

CASRLGQGRGGNTIYF | - | TRBJ1-3 | TRBV12-2
CASSGTSFTTQYF | - | TRBJ2-3 | TRBV27
CASSFRTILVEQFF | - | TRBJ2-1 | TRBV28
CASSLNYQGPIGELFF | - | TRBJ2-2 | TRBV7-8
CASSGGRGETQYF | - | TRBJ2-5 | TRBV4-3
CASSTPDGPTSNQPQHF | - | TRBJ1-5 | TRBV21-1
CASSFYPGIAGWAEQYF | - | TRBJ2-7 | TRBV28
CASLLAGGPDTQYF | - | TRBJ2-3 | TRBV6-4
CASSLATYEQYF | - | TRBJ2-7 | TRBV11-2
CASRGGGNQPQHF | once | TRBJ1-5 | TRBV7-9
CSVEVAGGEQYF | - | TRBJ2-7 | TRBV29-1
CAISDGLAGGYEQYF | - | TRBJ2-7 | TRBV10-3
CASYPGAGYGYTF | - | TRBJ1-2 | TRBV6-5
CASSTPGQVNEKLFF | - | TRBJ1-4 | TRBV19
CASSLRRETNAEQYF | - | TRBJ2-7 | TRBV5-4
CASSQLAGLDEQYF | - | TRBJ2-7 | TRBV4-1
CAWSVSPGQPQHF | - | TRBJ1-5 | TRBV30
CASSLGRAENTGELFF | - | TRBJ2-2 | TRBV7-7
CATSRDQGGPGNTIYF | - | TRBJ1-3 | TRBV15
CASRLAGEQYF | - | TRBJ2-7 | TRBV5-1
CAWVTGQASGGYTF | - | TRBJ1-2 | TRBV30
CASSLAGGDEKLFF | - | TRBJ1-4 | TRBV7-6
CASSVGGQGNTEAFF | - | TRBJ1-1 | TRBV9
CASSGLALETDTQYF | - | TRBJ2-3 | TRBV19
CASSVTDSYGYTF | - | TRBJ1-2 | TRBV5-1
CASSLEAVSSYEQYF | - | TRBJ2-7 | TRBV28
CASSAGTGVTGELFF | - | TRBJ2-2 | TRBV7-6
CASSVAGLRQETQYF | - | TRBJ2-5 | TRBV7-3
CASSPTGMDTQYF | - | TRBJ2-3 | TRBV18
CAAGGSGNTIYF | once | TRBJ1-3 | TRBV27
CASSLLNEQFF | - | TRBJ2-1 | TRBV5-1
CASSPGTGRFEAFF | - | TRBJ1-1 | TRBV5-1
CASSWPGTQYF | - | TRBJ2-5 | TRBV7-2
CSVETGGAEQYF | - | TRBJ2-7 | TRBV29-1
CASRSGLAGANTGELFF | - | TRBJ2-2 | TRBV5-1
CASGPPGVGYNEQFF | - | TRBJ2-1 | TRBV12-5
CSGVPTGQIRGRGYTF | - | TRBJ1-2 | TRBV29-1
CASSFAGGTEAFF | - | TRBJ1-1 | TRBV5-4
CASSYGAGTREQFF | - | TRBJ2-1 | TRBV6-5
CASSPGGHEQYF | - | TRBJ2-7 | TRBV7-9
CASSFLDRGEREKLFF | - | TRBJ1-4 | TRBV5-6
CASSRMDNPNYEQYF | - | TRBJ2-7 | TRBV9
CASGLTKDGHDEQFF | - | TRBJ2-1 | TRBV12-5
CASSSRTGGETQYF | - | TRBJ2-5 | TRBV7-9
CAVSGTGGWNTEAFF | - | TRBJ1-1 | TRBV19
CASSLGTPGEQYF | - | TRBJ2-7 | TRBV5-1